This T cell receptor (beta chain) emerged from a study of T cells in Graves' hyperthyroidism and ophthalmopathy. Looking at the study overall: Sampling of peripheral blood happened at initial diagnosis, prior to any treatment.

Amplified TCR beta CDR3 regions derived from RNA transcripts. The TCR CDR3 first-round RT-PCR relied on the HTBI primer set. One entry per CDR3 protein results from TCRdb running MiXCR on the multiplex PCR reads. The sample lists fewer than 600,000 distinct CDR3 sequences, approximately 14% occurring once. This clonotype was picked up many times. The antigen remains unidentified. Calling Graves' hyperthyroidism stable meant ophthalmopathy did not progress within 18 months. Lactation, pregnancy, other autoimmune disease or uncontrolled infection excluded patients. The CDR3 loop spans 13 amino acids. Germline V CDR1 and CDR2: MDHEN, SYDVKM. V was shortened by 2 bases and J by 0 bases, with 5 bases between the two germline ends. Study-level findings and limits: With a median lead of about six months before onset, the model predicted ophthalmopathy.

Sequenced: blood. The sequence came from a woman aged 40 to 50 with Graves' hyperthyroidism. The V gene is TRBV28, the J gene TRBJ2-7; D remains unclear. The CDR3 loop is CASSLHGSYEQYF. In nucleotides, the CDR3 is TGTGCCAGCAGTTTACACGGCTCCTACGAGCAGTACTTC. The variable domain in full, with the rest retrieved from reference TRBV28 and TRBJ2-7, is DVKVTQSSRYLVKRTGEKVFLECVQDMDHENMFWYRQDPGLGLRLIYFSYDVKMKEKGDIPEGYSVSREKKERFSLILESASTNQTSMYLCASSLHGSYEQYFGPGTRLTVT.